These T cell receptor beta chains were read from a single sample in a study of response to subunit inactivated influenza vaccine. TCRdb re-called the RT-PCR reads with MiXCR, one entry per CDR3 protein. The data contain some 570,000 distinct CDR3 sequences, approximately 11% of them seen just once; the ten biggest clones take up 8% to 13%. The data were also submitted as part of a second study, on T cells expressing NK-cell markers.

This specimen consisted of PBMCs from blood, obtained on the day of vaccination. Every receptor here comes from a man aged 45-60 years who received an inactivated influenza vaccine. Each CDR3 is given with its conserved first and last residue. Each record gives: CDR3 length, D gene, J gene, clone size, V gene, CDR3 protein, CDR3 DNA. D genes are given only for firm matches. Not every row has a clone size; where given, it reads once, few, many or a size class.

len: 15
d_gene: NA
j_gene: TRBJ2-4
abundance: few
v_gene: TRBV4-2
CDR3aa: CASSQEEGAKNIQYF
CDR3nt: TGTGCCAGCAGCCAAGAGGAGGGGGCCAAAAACATTCAGTACTTC

len: 14
d_gene: TRBD2
j_gene: TRBJ2-1
abundance: many
v_gene: TRBV12-3/TRBV12-4
CDR3aa: CASRIAGGFFEQFF
CDR3nt: TGTGCCAGCAGAATAGCGGGGGGGTTTTTTGAGCAGTTCTTC

len: 14
d_gene: TRBD1
j_gene: TRBJ2-1
abundance: few
v_gene: TRBV2
CDR3aa: CASSEGTAWLGQFF
CDR3nt: TGTGCCAGCAGTGAGGGGACAGCCTGGCTCGGGCAGTTCTTC

len: 15
d_gene: TRBD2
j_gene: TRBJ2-7
abundance: NA
v_gene: TRBV27
CDR3aa: CASRILAGDIDEQYF
CDR3nt: TGTGCCAGCAGGATACTAGCGGGAGATATCGACGAGCAGTACTTC

len: 16
d_gene: NA
j_gene: TRBJ1-1
abundance: NA
v_gene: TRBV6-1
CDR3aa: CASEPYGGGQNTEAFF
CDR3nt: TGTGCCAGCGAACCTTACGGTGGGGGCCAGAACACTGAAGCTTTCTTT

len: 16
d_gene: NA
j_gene: TRBJ2-3
abundance: few
v_gene: TRBV6-5
CDR3aa: CASSYGRGLGTDTQYF
CDR3nt: TGTGCCAGCAGTTACGGTAGGGGCCTGGGCACAGATACGCAGTATTTT

len: 15
d_gene: NA
j_gene: TRBJ2-3
abundance: NA
v_gene: TRBV10-3
CDR3aa: CAISARGCSADTQYF
CDR3nt: TGTGCCATCAGTGCACGAGGGTGCAGCGCAGATACGCAGTATTTT

len: 12
d_gene: NA
j_gene: TRBJ2-2
abundance: few
v_gene: TRBV20-1
CDR3aa: CSASPGGGELFF
CDR3nt: TGCAGTGCTAGCCCGGGTGGCGGGGAGCTGTTTTTT

len: 14
d_gene: TRBD2
j_gene: TRBJ2-7
abundance: many
v_gene: TRBV12-3/TRBV12-4
CDR3aa: CASRRTSGSYEQYF
CDR3nt: TGTGCCAGCAGGCGGACTAGCGGGAGTTACGAGCAGTACTTC

len: 14
d_gene: NA
j_gene: TRBJ2-3
abundance: NA
v_gene: TRBV6-5
CDR3aa: CASSYSHRTDTQYF
CDR3nt: TGTGCCAGCAGTTACTCCCACCGCACAGATACGCAGTATTTT

len: 13
d_gene: TRBD1
j_gene: TRBJ1-1
abundance: many
v_gene: TRBV10-3
CDR3aa: CAITPGQGTEAFF
CDR3nt: TGTGCCATCACCCCAGGACAGGGCACTGAAGCTTTCTTT

len: 16
d_gene: TRBD2
j_gene: TRBJ2-3
abundance: few
v_gene: TRBV7-7
CDR3aa: CASSLGLAGVQDTQYF
CDR3nt: TGTGCCAGCAGCTTAGGGCTAGCGGGAGTTCAAGATACGCAGTATTTT

len: 19
d_gene: TRBD1
j_gene: TRBJ2-6
abundance: NA
v_gene: TRBV4-3
CDR3aa: CASSQARGTFEAGANVLTF
CDR3nt: TGCGCCAGCAGCCAAGCCAGGGGGACCTTCGAAGCTGGGGCCAACGTCCTGACTTTC

len: 16
d_gene: TRBD2
j_gene: TRBJ2-5
abundance: few
v_gene: TRBV6-5
CDR3aa: CASSYSAGGGQETQYF
CDR3nt: TGTGCCAGCAGTTACTCGGCGGGGGGCGGTCAAGAGACCCAGTACTTC

len: 16
d_gene: NA
j_gene: TRBJ1-5
abundance: NA
v_gene: TRBV7-8
CDR3aa: CASSLAPGGNNQPQHF
CDR3nt: TGTGCCAGCAGCTTAGCTCCGGGGGGGAACAATCAGCCCCAGCATTTT

len: 16
d_gene: TRBD2
j_gene: TRBJ2-1
abundance: NA
v_gene: TRBV7-2
CDR3aa: CASSLQGLAGVNEQFF
CDR3nt: TGTGCCAGCAGCCTACAGGGACTAGCGGGAGTCAATGAGCAGTTCTTC

len: 15
d_gene: NA
j_gene: TRBJ2-3
abundance: few
v_gene: TRBV15
CDR3aa: CATTQRGQSTDTQYF
CDR3nt: TGTGCCACCACCCAGCGGGGACAAAGCACAGATACGCAGTATTTT

len: 17
d_gene: TRBD1
j_gene: TRBJ2-3
abundance: many
v_gene: TRBV4-2
CDR3aa: CASSRDPRDRGSGTQYF
CDR3nt: TGTGCCAGCAGCCGAGACCCCCGGGACAGGGGTTCGGGGACGCAGTATTTT

len: 16
d_gene: TRBD1
j_gene: TRBJ2-7
abundance: few
v_gene: TRBV10-3
CDR3aa: CAISETGDRGLYEQYF
CDR3nt: TGTGCCATCAGTGAAACCGGGGACAGGGGGCTGTACGAGCAGTACTTC

len: 14
d_gene: NA
j_gene: TRBJ1-1
abundance: few
v_gene: TRBV10-3
CDR3aa: CAISGTGIGTEAFF
CDR3nt: TGTGCCATCAGTGGGACCGGGATCGGCACTGAAGCTTTCTTT

len: 14
d_gene: TRBD1
j_gene: TRBJ1-1
abundance: few
v_gene: TRBV24-1
CDR3aa: CATSTGVRATEAFF
CDR3nt: TGTGCCACCAGTACAGGGGTGCGCGCCACTGAAGCTTTCTTT

len: 15
d_gene: NA
j_gene: TRBJ2-3
abundance: NA
v_gene: TRBV7-2
CDR3aa: CASIDRRGSTDTQYF
CDR3nt: TGTGCCAGCATCGACAGGAGAGGTAGCACAGATACGCAGTATTTT

len: 13
d_gene: NA
j_gene: TRBJ1-6
abundance: few
v_gene: TRBV5-1
CDR3aa: CASSLTWFSPLHF
CDR3nt: TGCGCCAGCAGCTTGACATGGTTTTCACCCCTCCACTTT

len: 16
d_gene: NA
j_gene: TRBJ2-5
abundance: NA
v_gene: TRBV2
CDR3aa: CASSGRVGRNQETQYF
CDR3nt: TGTGCCAGCAGCGGCCGGGTGGGGAGAAACCAAGAGACCCAGTACTTC